This TCR beta chain was sequenced for a study of shared clonotypes between healthy human individuals. Study-wide results and limits: Inspection by rarefaction showed sorted-subset sequencing to be incomplete despite large depth. Clonotypes which were not shared had lower generation probabilities than clonotypes that all four donors shared.

CD45RO-negative cells were positively selected for CCR7, leaving out terminally differentiated effector memory CD45RA+ cells. Clones were read by immunoSEQ multiplex PCR, and TCRdb kept only the in-frame ones, dropping some. There are about 2 million clones in the sample; just under 95% occur only once, and 1% to 1.5% lies in the top ten. As to this clone: Its antigen is undetermined.

V was shortened by 3 bases and J by 5 bases, with 17 bases between the two germline ends. Germline CDR1 and CDR2: LGHNA and YSLEER. The CDR3 runs 16 residues. Sequencing was carried out using naive CD8+ T cells sorted from blood. The rearrangement uses TRBV4-3 and TRBJ2-1; D is unclear. The TCR sequence derives from a man aged 18-30 years in good health. Written as DNA, the CDR3 is TGCGCCAGCAGCCACCGACTTCCCGGACCCAACAATGAGCAGTTCTTC. Its protein product is CASSHRLPGPNNEQFF.